This TCR beta chain was obtained from a study of blood T cell repertoires in COVID-19. Study context: COVID-19 samples collected from the United States, Italy and Spain covered acute and convalescent phases. The analysed material was cDNA or gDNA that came from T cells, B-cell-depleted T cells, or PBMCs.

Original processing methods: Amplified reference gene primers provided the basis for estimating nucleated cell counts. This table comes from immunoSEQ multiplex PCR, and its TCRdb copy is limited to in-frame clones, with some not included. V, J and clone size derive from that table, while D and trimming were established from the DNA sequence. The sample has 51,000 or so clones; roughly 89% are singletons. This clone came up once. Germline V gives CDR1 SNHLY, CDR2 FYNNEI. The CDR3 covers 13 residues. Trimming stripped 4 bases from V and 2 bases from J, with 8 bases between. The sample taken for sequencing was peripheral blood. This rearrangement joins TRBV2 to TRBJ1-2; D remains ambiguous. This sequence was found in an elderly man with active or convalescent COVID-19. The CDR3 reads CASSGGGNYGYTF. The CDR3 DNA reads as TGTGCCAGCAGTGGAGGAGGGAACTATGGCTACACCTTC.